A single sample is the source of the 21 T cell receptor beta chains below, sequenced in a study of blood T cell repertoires in COVID-19. Generated by immunoSEQ multiplex PCR, the TCRdb table keeps only in-frame clones and is missing some. The table includes some 110,000 clones, about nine tenths detected once. Sequenced material: peripheral blood. The receptor set was obtained from a human donor with active COVID-19. The donor label of this sample is uncertain.

In its sample, this clone was seen a few times. The chain recombines TRBV5-1 with TRBJ2-2; D possibly corresponds to TRBD2 (6 bases). Trimming took off 6 bases at V and 6 bases at J, with 18 bases between the two ends. This CDR3 is 15 amino acids long. Germline V lookup: CDR1 SGHRS, CDR2 YFSETQ. The CDR3 reads CASNPYSTSSGELFF. The CDR3 region has the DNA TGCGCCAGCAACCCCTACTCGACTAGTTCCGGGGAGCTGTTTTTT. Using reference TRBV5-1 and TRBJ2-2 for the parts outside the CDR3, the full variable domain is KAGVTQTPRYLIKTRGQQVTLSCSPISGHRSVSWYQQTPGQGLQFLFEYFSETQRNKGNFPGRFSGRQFSNSRSEMNVSTLELGDSALYLCASNPYSTSSGELFFGEGSRLTVL.

The J gene is TRBJ1-5, the V gene TRBV2; 7 bases are a match to TRBD1. There are 15 residues in the CDR3. Trimming cost V 6 bases and J 0 bases; bases outside gene matches: 5. CDR1 is SNHLY and CDR2 is FYNNEI in the germline V gene. CDR3 residues: CASRGTELSNQPQHF. The CDR3 nucleotides read TGTGCCAGCAGGGGGACAGAGCTTAGCAATCAGCCCCAGCATTTT. Full variable domain (missing parts from reference TRBV2 and TRBJ1-5): EPEVTQTPSHQVTQMGQEVILRCVPISNHLYFYWYRQILGQKVEFLVSFYNNEISEKSEIFDDQFSVERPDGSNFTLKIRSTKLEDSAMYFCASRGTELSNQPQHFGDGTRLSIL.

The rearrangement joins TRBV6-2 or TRBV6-3 to TRBJ2-1; D is perhaps TRBD2 (6 bases). CDR1 MNHEY and CDR2 SVGEGT come from the germline V gene. This CDR3 comprises 16 residues. V was shortened by 0 bases and J by 7 bases, with 16 bases between the two germline ends. CDR3 region: CASSYSDRLVRNEQFF. The CDR3 DNA reads as TGTGCCAGCAGTTACTCCGATCGACTAGTAAGGAATGAGCAGTTCTTC.

V usage is TRBV4-1 and J usage is TRBJ1-1; D not certain. The CDR3 is made up of 13 amino acids. V lost 1 base and J 5 bases, leaving 8 bases between the germline ends. Germline V gene lookup returns CDR1 MGHRA and CDR2 YSYEKL. The CDR3 loop reads CASSQARETEAFF. The DNA of the CDR3 is TGCGCCAGCAGCCAAGCCCGAGAGACTGAAGCTTTCTTT.

V is TRBV12-5 and J is TRBJ2-3; TRBD2 aligns across 11 bases. The length of the CDR3 is 16 residues. V gave up 2 bases and J gave up 1 base; unmatched junction bases: 2. Looked up from germline, CDR1 is LGHNT and CDR2 is FRNRAP. The chain's CDR3 is CASGLTTSGGTDTQYF. CDR3 nucleotide sequence: TGTGCTAGTGGTTTGACGACTAGCGGGGGCACAGATACGCAGTATTTT.

The CDR3 nucleotides are TGTGCCAGCAGCCAAGGAGCGGGAGTGAACACTGAAGCTTTCTTT. This encodes CASSQGAGVNTEAFF. The chain is built from TRBV14 and TRBJ1-1; no clear D gene. The V end lost 1 base, the J end lost 0 bases, and 9 bases lay between the germline ends. The CDR3 is 15 residues long. Germline-derived CDR1 and CDR2 are SGHDN and FVKESK.

This clone is a singleton in its sample. The rearrangement joins TRBV7-9 to TRBJ1-2; D is unresolved. Germline V gene sequence: CDR1 SEHNR, CDR2 FQNEAQ (reference sequence). V was clipped by 1 base and J by 4 bases, with 10 bases between them. The CDR3 contains 14 residues. The CDR3 DNA reads as TGTGCCAGCAGCTTAGTGGCAGTTCCCTATGGCTACACCTTC. Translation gives CASSLVAVPYGYTF.

This chain connects TRBV7-2 to TRBJ2-7, with 10 bases that match TRBD2. V dropped 1 base and J dropped 2; count of bases not matched to a gene: 11. The CDR3 covers 18 residues. The germline V gene has CDR1 SGHTA and CDR2 FQGNSA. In nucleotides, the CDR3 is TGTGCCAGCAGCTTAGACCTAGCGGGGGCCCTATTGACCTACGAGCAGTACTTC. Its translation is CASSLDLAGALLTYEQYF.

The chain links TRBV27 to TRBJ2-2; 9 bases line up with TRBD1. The CDR3 has 16 amino acids. V dropped 7 bases and J dropped 5; count of bases not matched to a gene: 11. Germline V gives CDR1 MNHEY, CDR2 SMNVEV (reference sequence). CDR3 loop: CASKREGTGWTGELFF. The CDR3 bases are TGTGCCAGCAAACGTGAAGGGACAGGGTGGACCGGGGAGCTGTTTTTT.

This clone occurred once. The chain employs TRBV5-1 and TRBJ2-5; 13 positions match TRBD2. This CDR3 region has 16 residues. The germline gives CDR1 SGHRS, CDR2 YFSETQ. After removal of 4 bases from V and 2 bases from J, the junction contained 5 bases not matched to a gene. CDR3 DNA sequence: TGCGCCAGCAGCCGCTGGACTAGCGGGGGACAAGAGACCCAGTACTTC. As protein: CASSRWTSGGQETQYF. Together with reference TRBV5-1 and TRBJ2-5, the CDR3 gives the full variable domain: KAGVTQTPRYLIKTRGQQVTLSCSPISGHRSVSWYQQTPGQGLQFLFEYFSETQRNKGNFPGRFSGRQFSNSRSEMNVSTLELGDSALYLCASSRWTSGGQETQYFGPGTRLLVL.

The chain couples TRBV6-2 or TRBV6-3 to TRBJ2-1, with a tentative D call TRBD1 (6 bases). The germline gives CDR1 MNHEY, CDR2 SVGEGT. The CDR3 sequence is 14 residues long. V lost 5 bases to trimming and J lost 5 bases, with 13 bases between them. The CDR3 region has the DNA TGTGCCAGCAGTCGACAGGTAGGGGACAATGAGCAGTTCTTC. Encoded protein: CASSRQVGDNEQFF.

The DNA for the CDR3 is TGTGCCAGCAGTAGTGGGTTAGGGGGATACGAGCAGTACTTC. Protein: CASSSGLGGYEQYF. The rearrangement uses TRBV6-5 and TRBJ2-7, with TRBD1 as a possible D gene (6 bases). Per the germline V gene, CDR1 is MNHEY and CDR2 is SVGAGI. V shed 5 bases and J shed 4 bases, with 15 bases lying between them. The CDR3 sequence is 14 residues long.

The rearrangement links TRBV11-2 to TRBJ1-1; D not resolved. The CDR3 is 16 amino acids. Trimming shortened V by 2 bases and J by 3 bases, and 16 bases separated the two germline ends. Germline loops: CDR1 SGHAT, CDR2 FQNNGV. The DNA for the CDR3 is TGTGCCAGCAGCTTAAGAACCCGGCCGGGGTACACTGAAGCTTTCTTT. Translation: CASSLRTRPGYTEAFF. The complete variable domain, with remaining parts taken from reference TRBV11-2 and TRBJ1-1, reads EAGVAQSPRYKIIEKRQSVAFWCNPISGHATLYWYQQILGQGPKLLIQFQNNGVVDDSQLPKDRFSAERLKGVDSTLKIQPAKLEDSAVYLCASSLRTRPGYTEAFFGQGTRLTVV.

V is TRBV6-6 and J is TRBJ1-6, with D maybe TRBD1 (5 bases). V dropped 4 bases and J dropped 6 bases, with 10 bases sitting between them. The CDR3 consists of 14 residues. Germline CDR1 reads MNHNY; CDR2 reads SVGAGI (reference sequence). DNA for the CDR3: TGTGCCAGCAGTTCGGGCAGGGTTAATTCACCCCTCCACTTT. This sequence encodes CASSSGRVNSPLHF.

CDR3 amino acids: CASSTWTGRETQYF. The CDR3 bases are TGTGCCAGCAGCACCTGGACAGGGAGAGAGACCCAGTACTTC. This rearrangement joins TRBV5-4 to TRBJ2-5; 8 bases agree with TRBD1. V lost 4 bases, J lost 4 bases, and 6 bases stayed unmatched. This CDR3 spans 14 amino acids. CDR1 SGHNT and CDR2 YYREEE come from the germline V gene (reference sequence).

The chain employs TRBV25-1 and TRBJ2-1; 7 bases are a match to TRBD2. Germline lookup yields CDR1 MGHDK and CDR2 SYGVNS. The length of the CDR3 is 13 residues. J lost 6 bases, V lost 1 base, and 0 bases had no gene match. CDR3 bases: TGTGCCAGCAGTGAATCGGGGGGCAATGAGCAGTTCTTC. It is translated as CASSESGGNEQFF. Based on the CDR3 plus reference TRBV25-1 and TRBJ2-1, the full variable domain is EADIYQTPRYLVIGTGKKITLECSQTMGHDKMYWYQQDPGMELHLIHYSYGVNSTEKGDLSSESTVSRIRTEHFPLTLESARPSHTSQYLCASSESGGNEQFFGPGTRLTVL.

CDR3 DNA: TGTGCCAGCAGTTTAGGGGCGGTAGAGACCCAGTACTTC. It codes for CASSLGAVETQYF. The chain is built from TRBV28 and TRBJ2-5; a possible D gene is TRBD1 (5 bases). This CDR3 has 13 amino acids. V was shortened by 2 bases and J by 4 bases, with 8 bases between the two germline ends. The germline V gene has CDR1 MDHEN and CDR2 SYDVKM. The variable domain in full, completed from reference TRBV28 and TRBJ2-5, reads DVKVTQSSRYLVKRTGEKVFLECVQDMDHENMFWYRQDPGLGLRLIYFSYDVKMKEKGDIPEGYSVSREKKERFSLILESASTNQTSMYLCASSLGAVETQYFGPGTRLLVL.

The CDR3 region is CASSEQGQSTEAFF. As DNA, the CDR3 is TGTGCCAGCAGTGAGCAGGGACAGAGCACTGAAGCTTTCTTT. This chain uses TRBV2 with TRBJ1-1; 7 bases agree with TRBD1. The V gene end was trimmed by 3 bases and the J gene end by 4 bases; junction bases not matched to a gene: 5. Germline V gene data show CDR1 as SNHLY and CDR2 as FYNNEI. This CDR3 has 14 residues.

The V and J genes are TRBV5-6 and TRBJ1-4; 9 positions agree with TRBD1. The CDR3 extends over 17 amino acids. V shed 0 bases, J shed 3 bases, and the junction held 6 bases outside the gene matches. Germline CDR1 and CDR2: SGHDT and YYEEEE. The CDR3 DNA is TGTGCCAGCAGCTTGGTGGACAGGGGTCGATCTAATGAAAAACTGTTTTTT. Translation gives CASSLVDRGRSNEKLFF.

This clone came up once. The chain has TRBV6-5 and TRBJ1-1, with TRBD1 matching over 8 bases. The CDR3 has 13 amino acids. Germline CDR1 MNHEY, CDR2 SVGAGI. The V gene end was trimmed by 5 bases and the J gene end by 5 bases; junction bases not matched to a gene: 4. The CDR3 spells CASSPGTGTEAFF. The DNA for the CDR3 is TGTGCCAGCAGTCCCGGGACAGGAACTGAAGCTTTCTTT.

This sequence joins TRBV28 and TRBJ2-7; D gene uncertain. The CDR3 totals 12 residues. Trimming pared 3 bases from V and 3 bases from J, leaving 6 bases between. Germline lookup yields CDR1 MDHEN and CDR2 SYDVKM. The CDR3 region has the DNA TGTGCCAGCAGTTTGGCAGGCTACGAGCAGTACTTC. Encoded protein: CASSLAGYEQYF.